This T cell receptor beta chain was sequenced in a study of cytomegalovirus exposure and HLA in healthy donors. Study-level background: The study placed 70% to 90% of its 398 genotyped donors in the Caucasian-associated ancestry cluster. Study results and limitations: What was likely a sequencing artifact was a cluster of highly shared sequence variants. Cytomegalovirus-associated TCR beta chains were listed, numbering under 200. Researchers reportedly found TCR beta sequences accurately predicted most subjects' HLA-A and HLA-B alleles.

About this clone: Its antigen is undetermined.

The PCR employed 60 Vbeta primers together with 13 Jbeta primers. TCRdb's copy holds only in-frame clones and misses some; the assay was immunoSEQ multiplex PCR. This repertoire shows nearly 110,000 clones, around three quarters found once; its top ten account for 6.5% to 8.5%. Germline assignment: CDR1 SEHNR and CDR2 FQNEAQ (reference sequence). This CDR3 contains 13 residues. V lost 3 bases and J 3 bases, leaving 8 bases between the germline ends. Material: PBMCs. The clonotype originates from a man younger than 45 in good health and CMV-seronegative. The rearrangement joins TRBV7-9 to TRBJ1-1; D may be TRBD1 (6 bases). CDR3 DNA: TGTGCCAGCAGCTTTTCAGGGGACACTGAAGCTTTCTTT. It encodes CASSFSGDTEAFF.